This T cell receptor (beta chain) originates from a study of CD8+ T cells in alopecia areata. The sequencing template was cDNA reverse transcribed from extracted RNA. Clones were sequenced by immunoSEQ multiplex PCR, and TCRdb holds only the in-frame ones, with some missing. The sample shows about 210,000 clones, around 66% of them seen only once. Study-wide points: Affected scalp, especially in alopecia totalis/universalis, had a higher clonality than normal scalp did.

Trimming took 4 bases from V and 3 from J; bases not matched to a gene: 4. Germline assignment: CDR1 SEHNR and CDR2 FQNEAQ (reference sequence). The CDR3 runs to 15 residues. Notes on this clone: The target antigen is unknown.

The treatment denotes: oral pan-JAK inhibitor, 5-10 mg twice daily. This TCR derives from a human donor with alopecia areata. V and J are TRBV7-9 and TRBJ2-3; 10 bases agree with TRBD1. Sequencing used CD4+ T cells sorted from blood, obtained at week 4, from a patient treated with tofacitinib. The CDR3 reads CASSSTGGRTDTQYF. CDR3 nucleotides: TGTGCCAGCAGCTCGACAGGGGGCCGGACAGATACGCAGTATTTT.